This T cell receptor (beta chain) emerged from a study of HIV-infected children after antiretroviral therapy interruption. At the level of the study: Most participating children were previously exposed to EBV and CMV. In continuous treatment, analyzed samples were from weeks 0, 48 and 150.

This clonotype came up a few times. Its antigen remains unknown. RNA-based 3' RACE libraries used unique molecular identifiers. TCRdb ran MiXCR on the 3' RACE reads and lists one entry per CDR3 protein. The sample lists 45,000 to 50,000 distinct CDR3 sequences, 4.3% occurring once. Treatment: PENTA 11 planned treatment interruption arm or continuous ART arm. Trimming took off 0 bases at V and 0 bases at J, with 15 bases between the two ends. This CDR3 region has 17 residues. CDR1 and CDR2 from the germline V gene are DFQATT and SNEGSKA (reference sequence). Regarding the study as a whole: The Gini coefficient of naive CD4+ repertoires rose, returning to baseline by 3 years.

Source: CD45RA+ CD4+ T cells from PBMCs, pooled from several time points, taken from a donor given antiretroviral therapy, either interrupted or continuous. Subset reported: naive CD4+ CD45RA+ CD45RO- T cells. The origin of this receptor is a pool of human donors with HIV. The chain couples TRBV20-1 to TRBJ2-1; TRBD1 is a possible D gene (6 bases). CDR3 sequence: CSARDLETGSSYNEQFF. CDR3 DNA sequence: TGCAGTGCTAGAGATCTCGAGACAGGCAGCTCCTACAATGAGCAGTTCTTC.